The text below deals with one T cell receptor beta chain. Its antigen is currently unknown. From germline, CDR1 is SGHTA and CDR2 FQGNSA. V lost 4 bases, J lost 14 bases, and 9 bases stayed unmatched. The CDR3 has 13 residues. This sample stems from a study of vaccination effects on CD4 cells after COVID-19. Sequencing followed a ViraFEST assay step that expanded antigen-specific CD4+ T cells with viral peptide pools. When less than 13 days of culture had elapsed, CD4+ T cells were isolated. PCR confirmed that the person was infected with SARS-CoV-2 between March and December 2020. Clones were read by immunoSEQ multiplex PCR, and TCRdb kept only the in-frame ones, dropping some. Of about 45,000 clones listed, 65% to 70% are singletons. Study observations and caveats: New vaccine-induced clones made up most post-vaccine spike-reactive clones in convalescents. The study found marked clonal contraction of infection- and vaccine-induced clones late after vaccination.

This material consisted of CD4+ T cells from PBMCs cultured with a peptide pool, taken before COVID-19 vaccination. The receptor was derived from a human donor who had a prior SARS-CoV-2 infection. This chain connects TRBV7-2 to TRBJ2-1, with 9 bases aligning to TRBD1. This chain's CDR3 is CASSSGQGSTKFF. For the CDR3, the DNA is TGTGCCAGCAGCTCTGGACAGGGGAGTACTAAGTTCTTC.